This T cell receptor (beta chain) was retrieved from a study of metastatic and nonmetastatic thyroid tumors (dated by TCRdb to 2019 to 2021). Study-level background: For patients with malignant and with benign thyroid disease, the researchers compared repertoires between peripheral blood samples and tumor or nodule tissue samples. Study-level results and caveats: TCR beta diversity was reported as significantly higher in malignant tumors than in benign nodules, in both blood and tumor samples.

This clone was detected ten times or more. Its cognate antigen has yet to be identified. This sequence may be a read error, since a much larger clone differs from it by one base. From cysteine to phenylalanine, the CDR3 is 12 amino acids long. Of the read, only the CDR3 DNA is kept; its 36 bases are in frame from base 1. Taken from the germline V gene, the CDR1 and CDR2 loops are MNHNS and SASEGT. No patient had received any treatment before thyroid surgery. Patient clinical samples collected from about 2012 to 2019 were retrospectively analysed using T-cell receptor beta sequencing. Receptor libraries were prepared by PCR. For sequencing, an Illumina HiSeq 4000 was employed. The TCR beta-chain CDR3 region of each patient was profiled by high-throughput sequencing. Per the authors' processing: Drawing on CDR3 differences between clinicopathological groups, the researchers built a classifier meant to tell apart patients with distant-metastatic papillary thyroid cancer. Repertoire diversity was assessed with the Shannon index, and tumor-blood repertoire similarity with the Morisita-Horn index. Using fastp trimming at Q25 and MiXCR clonotype assembly, TCRdb reanalyzed the public sequencing data and kept in-frame beta chains. Clone size and V and J calls follow TCRdb, not the original study. The sample data list tens of thousands of clones, and 16% of these were observed just once. The ten biggest clones cover over 20% of the sample.

The chain employs TRBV6-1 and TRBJ2-3; TRBD1 might be the D gene, on 6 matching bases. Input material: blood. This TCR came from a female donor with papillary thyroid cancer or a benign thyroid nodule (not recorded which). Some clones in this sample may be carry-over from other donors' samples. The DNA reads TGTGCCAGCAGCTCCCCAGGGGAAGCGCAGTGTTTT. It specifies CASSSPGEAQCF.